The clone carrying this T cell receptor beta chain was observed a handful of times. Its antigen remains unidentified. Germline V CDR1 and CDR2: DFQATT, SNEGSKA (reference sequence). The CDR3 runs to 15 residues. V was clipped by 0 bases and J by 5 bases; unmatched bases: 8. The data were taken from a study of T cells after yellow fever vaccination. General observations from the study: Most primary-vaccination clones reappeared after the booster (less than 98% CD4, approximately 88% CD8). A limited proportion of clonotypes was detected within both the CD4 and CD8 compartments.

A universal primer site and UMIs were added as TCR cDNA was made by 5'RACE template switching. TCRdb redid the calling of the 5' RACE reads with MiXCR, one entry per CDR3 protein. The sample lists 310,000 or so distinct CDR3 sequences, around 6.8% seen once, with roughly a sixth in the top ten. The receptor comes from a man aged 18 to 35 who received the YFV17D yellow fever vaccine. The gene calls are TRBV20-1 and TRBJ2-5; 8 bases are a match to TRBD2. The material was PBMCs, obtained approximately 47 days after the first yellow fever vaccination. The CDR3 DNA sequence: TGCAGTGCTAGAGATCAACCGGGGGGGCCGGAGACCCAGTACTTC. The encoded protein is CSARDQPGGPETQYF.